What follows are 15 T cell receptor beta chains derived from one specimen sequenced in a study of shared clonotypes between healthy human individuals. Data came from immunoSEQ multiplex PCR; TCRdb stores just in-frame clones and leaves some out. This sample yields 450,000 to 600,000 clones, of which 79% are seen a single time; approximately 12% belongs to the top ten. The sample was PBMCs. The receptors originated from a woman aged 40 to 50 in good health. Some clones in this sample may be carry-over from other donors' samples.

Notes on this clone: With a far larger clone one base away, a read error is the likely cause. The chain carries TRBV25-1 and TRBJ1-4; 8 nucleotides line up with TRBD1. This CDR3 is 15 amino acids long. Germline values: CDR1 MGHDK, CDR2 SYGVNS. CDR3 nucleotide sequence: TGTGCCAACAGTGAATATACAGGGGGAAATGAAAAACTGTTTTTT. This sequence encodes CANSEYTGGNEKLFF.

Regarding this clone: A much larger clone lies one base from this, so it may be a read error. Written as DNA, the CDR3 is TGTGCCGGCATCAGACTAGCGGGAGGGGAGGAGTATTTT. Translating gives CAGIRLAGGEEYF. V is TRBV7-2 and J is TRBJ2-3; 14 bases are a match to TRBD2. The CDR3 length is 13 residues. CDR1 is SGHTA and CDR2 is FQGNSA in the germline V gene. The junction had 11 bases not matched to a gene; V was cut back by 11 bases and J by 13 bases.

This clone was recorded at least ten times. The V and J genes are TRBV2 and TRBJ2-7; D is undetermined. The V end was cut by 3 bases, the J end by 2 bases, with 14 bases between. The germline CDR1 and CDR2 sequences are SNHLY and FYNNEI. CDR3 size: 15 residues. The CDR3 region has the DNA TGTGCCAGCAGTGATAGCTGGCCTTCCCCCTACGAGCAGTACTTC. Its translation: CASSDSWPSPYEQYF. Based on the CDR3 plus reference TRBV2 and TRBJ2-7, the full variable domain is EPEVTQTPSHQVTQMGQEVILRCVPISNHLYFYWYRQILGQKVEFLVSFYNNEISEKSEIFDDQFSVERPDGSNFTLKIRSTKLEDSAMYFCASSDSWPSPYEQYFGPGTRLTVT.

This clone was observed a single time. The chain carries TRBV5-1 and TRBJ2-1; 14 nucleotides match TRBD2. The V segment lost 4 bases and the J segment 8 bases; nucleotides outside the gene matches: 5. Germline V gene data show CDR1 as SGHRS and CDR2 as YFSETQ. The CDR3 is 15 amino acids. For the CDR3, the DNA is TGCGCCAGCAGCACCGGGACTAGCGGGAGTGATGAGCAGTTCTTC. Translated, it gives CASSTGTSGSDEQFF. Complete variable domain (other parts from reference TRBV5-1 and TRBJ2-1): KAGVTQTPRYLIKTRGQQVTLSCSPISGHRSVSWYQQTPGQGLQFLFEYFSETQRNKGNFPGRFSGRQFSNSRSEMNVSTLELGDSALYLCASSTGTSGSDEQFFGPGTRLTVL.

The chain employs TRBV5-1 and TRBJ1-3; D is unclear. CDR1 and CDR2 from the germline V gene are SGHRS and YFSETQ. CDR3 size: 14 residues. V was clipped by 0 bases and J by 3 bases, with 7 bases between them. As DNA, the CDR3 is TGCGCCAGCAGCTTGGGTCCAGGTGGAAACACCATATATTTT. This encodes CASSLGPGGNTIYF.

This sequence joins TRBV5-6 and TRBJ1-1; D is possibly TRBD1 (5 bases). There are 15 residues in the CDR3. Between the trimmed V and J ends, which lost 3 bases and 10 bases, there was a span of 22 bases. Germline V gene data show CDR1 as SGHDT and CDR2 as YYEEEE. CDR3 loop: CASSSSRTRQMGAFF. The CDR3 DNA follows: TGTGCCAGCAGCTCTTCCCGGACACGACAAATGGGAGCTTTCTTT. The whole variable domain, remainder taken from reference TRBV5-6 and TRBJ1-1, is DAGVTQSPTHLIKTRGQQVTLRCSPKSGHDTVSWYQQALGQGPQFIFQYYEEEERQRGNFPDRFSGHQFPNYSSELNVNALLLGDSALYLCASSSSRTRQMGAFFGQGTRLTVV.

This clone came up once. V and J are TRBV6-6 and TRBJ1-5; D possibly corresponds to TRBD1 (5 bases). V was trimmed by 10 bases and J by 2 bases, leaving 9 bases between them. Looked up from germline, CDR1 is MNHNY and CDR2 is SVGAGI (reference sequence). The CDR3 consists of 12 residues. CDR3 protein: CATQQGNQPQHF. The CDR3 bases are TGTGCCACCCAACAGGGCAATCAGCCCCAGCATTTT.

J is TRBJ2-4 and V is TRBV6-1; no reliable D call. Looked up from germline, CDR1 is MNHNS and CDR2 is SASEGT. This CDR3 contains 10 residues. Trimming cost V 6 bases and J 5 bases, with 2 bases left between them. CDR3 sequence (DNA): TGTGCCAGCAGCGAAAACATTCAGTACTTC. Protein product: CASSENIQYF.

The chain couples TRBV27 to TRBJ2-6; a possible D gene is TRBD1 (5 bases). The CDR3 runs to 16 residues. The germline V gene encodes CDR1 MNHEY and CDR2 SMNVEV (reference sequence). V lost 6 bases and J 0 bases, leaving 12 bases between the germline ends. In DNA form, the CDR3 reads TGTGCCAGCAGAGGGGCAGGCCACTCTGGGGCCAACGTCCTGACTTTC. Amino acid sequence: CASRGAGHSGANVLTF.

The chain recombines TRBV28 with TRBJ2-3; tentatively, D is TRBD1 or TRBD2 (5 bases each). The CDR3 covers 14 residues. Germline V gene data show CDR1 as MDHEN and CDR2 as SYDVKM. The V and J ends lost 3 bases and 6 bases respectively, with 13 bases between them. The CDR3 nucleotides read TGTGCCAGCAGTTTTGGGGGAGTGGTGGATACGCAGTATTTT. It yields the protein CASSFGGVVDTQYF.

This sequence joins TRBV28 and TRBJ2-3; a possible D gene is TRBD2 (5 bases). The CDR3 runs to 13 residues. V was clipped by 7 bases and J by 7 bases, with 15 bases between them. CDR1 and CDR2 (germline): MDHEN, SYDVKM. CDR3 sequence (DNA): TGTGCCAGCATGCGAACGGACTTATATACGCAGTATTTT. This gives the protein CASMRTDLYTQYF.

This clone was seen only a few times. This chain uses TRBV25-1 with TRBJ1-5; weak D call: TRBD1 (5 bases). This CDR3 spans 14 amino acids. Trimming cost V 5 bases and J 0 bases, with 8 bases left between them. CDR1 MGHDK and CDR2 SYGVNS come from the germline V gene. This CDR3 is CASSTGTSNQPQHF. CDR3 sequence (DNA): TGTGCCAGCAGTACGGGGACTAGCAATCAGCCCCAGCATTTT.

This clone occurred a few times. At one end, the junction sequence differs from germline, possibly due to a read error. This chain joins TRBV5-5 and TRBJ2-3; a weak D match, TRBD2 (5 bases). Looked up from germline, CDR1 is SGHKS and CDR2 is YYEKEE (reference sequence). This CDR3 contains 14 residues. The CDR3 here is CVSSLVLRGDTQYF. CDR3 nucleotide sequence: TGTGTCAGCAGCTTGGTCCTACGGGGAGATACGCAGTATTTT.

The gene calls are TRBV29-1 and TRBJ2-7; TRBD1 agrees at 7 bases. V gave up 3 bases and J gave up 3 bases; unmatched junction bases: 5. The CDR3 has 13 residues. Germline V gene sequence: CDR1 SQVTM, CDR2 ANQGSEA. The CDR3 is CSVETGSDYEQYF. In DNA, the CDR3 is TGCAGCGTTGAGACAGGGTCCGACTACGAGCAGTACTTC.

The rearrangement links TRBV7-2 to TRBJ2-7; 8 bases align to TRBD2. The V and J ends lost 2 bases and 2 bases, in that order; junction bases with no gene match: 8. The CDR3 extends over 16 amino acids. Germline values: CDR1 SGHTA, CDR2 FQGNSA. CDR3 nucleotide sequence: TGTGCCAGCAGCTTACATGGCGGGAGGAAAACCTACGAGCAGTACTTC. Residues: CASSLHGGRKTYEQYF. Full variable domain (outside the CDR3, taken from reference TRBV7-2 and TRBJ2-7): GAGVSQSPSNKVTEKGKDVELRCDPISGHTALYWYRQSLGQGLEFLIYFQGNSAPDKSGLPSDRFSAERTGGSVSTLTIQRTQQEDSAVYLCASSLHGGRKTYEQYFGPGTRLTVT.